These 12 T cell receptor beta chains were sequenced from one sample in a study of T cell responses to AZD1222 COVID-19 vaccine. The data were produced by immunoSEQ multiplex PCR, yet TCRdb's version contains in-frame clones alone and is incomplete. Of around 250,000 clones listed, approximately 93% are singletons. The sample was peripheral blood, taken on day 0 of AZD1222 vaccination. The source of these receptors is an adult in good health.

The chain links TRBV19 to TRBJ2-7; D is uncertain. Germline-derived CDR1 and CDR2 are LNHDA and SQIVND (reference sequence). The ends were cut back, 3 bases at V and 2 bases at J, with 8 bases in the middle. This CDR3 has 13 amino acids. CDR3 in DNA: TGTGCCAGTAGTATCGCCGGGCCCTACGAGCAGTACTTC. This translates into CASSIAGPYEQYF.

The V and J genes are TRBV12-5 and TRBJ1-4; TRBD1 aligns across 7 bases. V dropped 7 bases and J dropped 3; count of bases not matched to a gene: 5. Germline V gene sequence: CDR1 LGHNT, CDR2 FRNRAP. The CDR3 is 14 residues long. CDR3 loop: CASARQGPNEKLFF. The DNA of the CDR3 is TGTGCTAGTGCCCGACAGGGACCTAATGAAAAACTGTTTTTT.

The rearrangement uses TRBV2 and TRBJ1-1; D gene ambiguous. The CDR3 has 14 residues. CDR1 is SNHLY, CDR2 FYNNEI, per germline. V dropped 3 bases and J dropped 5 bases, with 13 bases sitting between them. The CDR3 bases are TGTGCCAGCAGTGAGTCGGGTAGTGGGACTGAAGCTTTCTTT. This encodes CASSESGSGTEAFF.

Remarks on this clone: No DNA is shown, since the ends of the CDR3 on it are uncertain; the CDR3 is the one TCRdb lists. This rearrangement joins TRBV28 to TRBJ1-4; the DNA was not compared with TRBD1, the D call given in the table. From its first to its last residue, the CDR3 has 16 amino acids. Germline CDR1 MDHEN, CDR2 SYDVKM. The CDR3 here is CASSFFGQGASEKLFF.

This clone was seen only once. This chain uses TRBV2 with TRBJ1-5; TRBD1 might be the D (6 bases). The V and J ends lost 2 bases and 6 bases respectively, with 14 bases between them. The V gene's germline CDR1 is SNHLY and CDR2 FYNNEI. This CDR3 has 15 residues. The CDR3 DNA follows: TGTGCCAGCAGTGAACGCACAGGGACGGGTCAGCCCCAGCATTTT. Residues: CASSERTGTGQPQHF.

The chain has TRBV5-1 and TRBJ1-1, with unresolved D. V gave up 0 bases and J gave up 7 bases, with 7 bases separating them. This CDR3 contains 12 residues. Germline assignment: CDR1 SGHRS and CDR2 YFSETQ. The CDR3 DNA is TGCGCCAGCAGCTTGGGGTCGGGTGAAGCTTTCTTT. Translation gives CASSLGSGEAFF.

J is TRBJ1-2 and V is TRBV5-1; 7 nucleotides line up with TRBD1. The V gene's germline CDR1 is SGHRS and CDR2 YFSETQ. The CDR3 has 17 amino acids. Trimming removed 1 base from V and 3 bases from J; junction bases left unmatched: 12. The CDR3 nucleotides are TGCGCCAGCAGCTTGTCCTCAGGACAGGTTGTTTACTATGGCTACACCTTC. It encodes CASSLSSGQVVYYGYTF. The whole variable domain, remainder taken from reference TRBV5-1 and TRBJ1-2, is KAGVTQTPRYLIKTRGQQVTLSCSPISGHRSVSWYQQTPGQGLQFLFEYFSETQRNKGNFPGRFSGRQFSNSRSEMNVSTLELGDSALYLCASSLSSGQVVYYGYTFGSGTRLTVV.

The CDR3 sequence: CASKRGRGINEQYF. The CDR3 DNA sequence: TGCGCCAGCAAACGGGGCCGGGGCATAAACGAGCAGTACTTC. This rearrangement joins TRBV5-1 to TRBJ2-7; tentatively, D is TRBD1 or TRBD2 (5 bases each). V was cut by 6 bases and J by 5 bases, with 18 bases left in between. CDR1 SGHRS and CDR2 YFSETQ come from the germline V gene. The CDR3 runs to 14 residues.

The J gene is TRBJ1-2, the V gene TRBV19; tentative D call: TRBD1 (6 bases). CDR1 LNHDA and CDR2 SQIVND come from the germline V gene (reference sequence). Between the trimmed V and J ends, which lost 3 bases and 5 bases, there was a span of 13 bases. CDR3 length: 14 amino acids. CDR3 amino acids: CASSISQGNYGYTF. CDR3 coding DNA: TGTGCCAGTAGTATTTCCCAGGGGAATTATGGCTACACCTTC.

CDR3 in amino acids: CASSLTAFQETQYF. CDR3 nucleotides: TGCGCCAGCAGCTTGACAGCCTTCCAAGAGACCCAGTACTTC. The chain recombines TRBV5-1 with TRBJ2-5, with unresolved D. This CDR3 spans 14 amino acids. Trimming pared 1 base from V and 1 base from J, leaving 8 bases between. Germline V gene lookup returns CDR1 SGHRS and CDR2 YFSETQ.

The rearrangement joins TRBV20-1 to TRBJ2-2; 11 bases agree with TRBD2. V lost 3 bases, J lost 6 bases, and 6 bases stayed unmatched. Germline CDR1 reads DFQATT; CDR2 reads SNEGSKA (reference sequence). This CDR3 has 15 amino acids. DNA for the CDR3: TGCAGTGCTAGTAGTTTAGCGGGAGGGCCCGGGGAGCTGTTTTTT. The encoded protein is CSASSLAGGPGELFF.

The chain has TRBV7-3 and TRBJ2-3; D possibly matches TRBD1 or TRBD2 (5 bases each). The CDR3 totals 16 residues. Germline lookup yields CDR1 SGHTA and CDR2 FQGTGA. V was pared by 1 base and J by 0 bases, with 11 bases between. DNA of the CDR3: TGTGCCAGCAGCTTAATGGGACGGGAAAGCACAGATACGCAGTATTTT. Its protein is CASSLMGRESTDTQYF.